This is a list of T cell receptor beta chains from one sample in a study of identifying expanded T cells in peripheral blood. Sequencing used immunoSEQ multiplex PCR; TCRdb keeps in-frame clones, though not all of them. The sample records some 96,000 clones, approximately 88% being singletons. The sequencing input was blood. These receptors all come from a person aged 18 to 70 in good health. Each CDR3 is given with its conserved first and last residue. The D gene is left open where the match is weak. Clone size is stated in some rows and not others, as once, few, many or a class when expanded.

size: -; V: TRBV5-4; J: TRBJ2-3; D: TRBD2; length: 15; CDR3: CASSLRGGLSDTQYF; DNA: TGTGCCAGCAGCTTGCGGGGGGGGCTGTCAGATACGCAGTATTTT
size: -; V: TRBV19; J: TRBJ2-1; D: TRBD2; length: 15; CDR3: CASSMGTSGNNEQFF; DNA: TGTGCCAGTAGTATGGGGACTAGCGGTAACAATGAGCAGTTCTTC
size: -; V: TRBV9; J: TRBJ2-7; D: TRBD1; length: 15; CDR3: CASSVGGTGAFEQYF; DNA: TGTGCCAGCAGCGTAGGTGGAACAGGGGCCTTCGAGCAGTACTTC
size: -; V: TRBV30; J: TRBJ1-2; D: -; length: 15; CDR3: CAWSVPGARIYGYTF; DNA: TGTGCCTGGAGTGTACCGGGGGCGCGGATCTATGGCTACACCTTC
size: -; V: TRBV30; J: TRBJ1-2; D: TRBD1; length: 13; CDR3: CACSGQGNYGYTF; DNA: TGTGCCTGTTCCGGACAGGGAAACTATGGCTACACCTTC
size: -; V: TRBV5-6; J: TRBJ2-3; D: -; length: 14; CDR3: CASRIRGLVPQQYF; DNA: TGTGCCAGCAGAATAAGGGGCCTAGTCCCGCAGCAGTATTTT
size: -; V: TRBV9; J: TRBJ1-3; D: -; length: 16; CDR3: CASSVGTDSSGNTIYF; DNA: TGTGCCAGCAGCGTGGGGACGGACAGCTCTGGAAACACCATATATTTT
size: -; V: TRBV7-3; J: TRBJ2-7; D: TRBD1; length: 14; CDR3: CASSPDRGPNEQYF; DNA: TGTGCCAGCAGCCCGGACAGGGGGCCCAACGAGCAGTACTTC
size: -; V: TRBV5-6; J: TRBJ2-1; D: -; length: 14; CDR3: CASSSGGPYNEQFF; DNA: TGTGCCAGCAGCTCGGGGGGCCCCTACAATGAGCAGTTCTTC
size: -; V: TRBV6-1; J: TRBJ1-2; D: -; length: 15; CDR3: CASSEDGGRRYGYTF; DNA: TGTGCCAGCAGTGAAGACGGGGGCAGACGGTATGGCTACACCTTC
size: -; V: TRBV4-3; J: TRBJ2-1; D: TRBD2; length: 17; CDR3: CASSPGTSGSSYNEQFF; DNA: TGCGCCAGCAGCCCAGGGACTAGCGGGAGTTCCTACAATGAGCAGTTCTTC
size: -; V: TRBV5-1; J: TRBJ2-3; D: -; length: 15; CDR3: CASSSGTPDTDTQYF; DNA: TGCGCCAGCAGCTCCGGGACTCCAGACACAGATACGCAGTATTTT
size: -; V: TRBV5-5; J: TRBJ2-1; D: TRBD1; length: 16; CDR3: CASSPQGRRSYNEQFF; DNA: TGTGCCAGCAGCCCACAGGGGCGGAGGTCCTACAATGAGCAGTTCTTC
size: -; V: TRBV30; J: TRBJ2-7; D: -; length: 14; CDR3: CAWSVRGIGYEQYF; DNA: TGTGCCTGGAGTGTACGGGGCATTGGCTACGAGCAGTACTTC
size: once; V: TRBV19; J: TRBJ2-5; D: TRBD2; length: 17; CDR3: CASSLTGIAGGQETQYF; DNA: TGTGCCAGTAGCCTCACCGGAATAGCGGGGGGTCAAGAGACCCAGTACTTC
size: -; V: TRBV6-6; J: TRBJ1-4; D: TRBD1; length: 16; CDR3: CASSYSGTATNEKLFF; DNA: TGTGCCAGCAGTTACTCGGGGACAGCAACTAATGAAAAACTGTTTTTT
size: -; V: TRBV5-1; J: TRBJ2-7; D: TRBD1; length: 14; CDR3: CASRVGTGSYEQYF; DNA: TGCGCCAGCAGAGTCGGGACAGGCTCCTACGAGCAGTACTTC
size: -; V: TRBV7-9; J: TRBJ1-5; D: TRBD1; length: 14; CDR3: CASSPGTGGQPQHF; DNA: TGTGCCAGCAGCCCCGGGACAGGGGGTCAGCCCCAGCATTTT
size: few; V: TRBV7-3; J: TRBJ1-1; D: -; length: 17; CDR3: CASSLGGTGFGGTEAFF; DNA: TGTGCCAGCAGCTTGGGCGGAACAGGGTTCGGTGGAACTGAAGCTTTCTTT
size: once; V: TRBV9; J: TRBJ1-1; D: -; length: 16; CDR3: CASSVAGSGMNTEAFF; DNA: TGTGCCAGCAGCGTTGCAGGGTCGGGAATGAACACTGAAGCTTTCTTT
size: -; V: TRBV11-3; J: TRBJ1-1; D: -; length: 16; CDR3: CASSSLRGGRSTEAFF; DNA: TGTGCCAGCAGCTCCCTGCGGGGGGGGAGAAGTACTGAAGCTTTCTTT